This paragraph reports one T cell receptor beta chain. This record belongs to a study of T cells expressing NK-cell markers. Study details: Repertoires of TCR beta were obtained from T cells sorted as CD3+CD56+NKG2C+, CD3+CD56+NKG2C- and CD3+CD56-NKG2C+. Out of eight donors sequenced, seven tested HCMV-seropositive and the remaining one seronegative.

TCRdb reprocessed the 5' RACE reads, keeping one entry per CDR3 protein, no DNA. The listing contains roughly 390,000 distinct CDR3 sequences. Germline V gene data show CDR1 as SNHLY and CDR2 as FYNNEI. This CDR3 is built from 16 residues. The clonotype originates from a man aged 18 to 69 in good health. Material: blood T cells: a sorted CD56 or NKG2C T cell subset, CD4+ or CD8+ T cells, or bulk PBMC T cells (not recorded which). The chain uses TRBV2 and TRBJ1-2; TCRdb's assignment of TRBD1 cannot be checked, as there is no DNA. The CDR3 protein is CASSEALQRTVYGYTF.